The 17 T cell receptor beta chains below come from one sample, sequenced in a study of CD8 T cells in Susac syndrome. RNA in amounts of 0.5 to 1 ug was reverse transcribed with random hexamers. Using its own MiXCR run on the immunoSEQ multiplex PCR reads, TCRdb lists one record per CDR3 protein. The data contain 150,000 or so distinct CDR3 sequences, about 94% of them singletons. Sequencing was performed on CD4+ T cells from PBMCs. The receptors originated from a human donor in good health.

This chain links TRBV4-2 with TRBJ2-3; 9 nucleotides align to TRBD2. The V gene end was trimmed by 4 bases and the J gene end by 2 bases; junction bases not matched to a gene: 7. Per the germline V gene, CDR1 is LGHNA and CDR2 is YNFKEQ. CDR3 length: 16 amino acids. CDR3 bases: TGTGCCAGCAGCCCCCGACTAGCGGAATCCACAGATACGCAGTATTTT. It yields the protein CASSPRLAESTDTQYF.

The CDR3 sequence: CASSLNGYEQYF. The CDR3 DNA reads as TGTGCCAGCAGTTTAAACGGGTACGAGCAGTACTTC. V and J are TRBV12-3 or TRBV12-4 and TRBJ2-7; unclear D gene. V was shortened by 2 bases and J by 4 bases, with 6 bases between the two germline ends. CDR3 size: 12 residues.

This chain links TRBV11-1 with TRBJ2-5; D uncertain. With 3 bases removed from V and 5 bases from J, the gap between germline ends came to 10 bases. There are 13 residues in the CDR3. From germline, CDR1 is SGHAT and CDR2 FQDESV (reference sequence). The CDR3 reads CASSFGQLETQYF. In DNA form, the CDR3 reads TGTGCCAGCAGCTTTGGGCAGCTTGAGACCCAGTACTTC.

Here the CDR3 DNA reads TGTGCCATCCGAAGCGGGGGAGCTAGCACAGATACGCAGTATTTT. Amino acid sequence: CAIRSGGASTDTQYF. The V and J genes are TRBV10-3 and TRBJ2-3, with 8 bases matching TRBD2. The CDR3 has 15 residues. Germline values: CDR1 ENHRY, CDR2 SYGVKD. Trimming cost V 8 bases and J 0 bases; bases outside gene matches: 7.

V and J are TRBV29-1 and TRBJ2-3; D could derive from TRBD1 or TRBD2 (5 bases each). V was pared by 4 bases and J by 0 bases, with 11 bases between. Germline CDR1 is SQVTM and CDR2 is ANQGSEA. The CDR3 sequence is 14 residues long. CDR3 sequence (DNA): TGCAGCGTTGCTGAGGGGTTAAGCACAGATACGCAGTATTTT. Protein: CSVAEGLSTDTQYF.

The rearrangement links TRBV4-3 to TRBJ2-1; D gene ambiguous. The CDR3 is 14 amino acids. Germline CDR1 reads LGHNA; CDR2 reads YSLEER. Trimming shortened V by 1 base and J by 2 bases, and 6 bases separated the two germline ends. In DNA form, the CDR3 reads TGCGCCAGCAGCCAAGTAGCCGCCTACAATGAGCAGTTCTTC. Its translation is CASSQVAAYNEQFF.

The chain uses TRBV12-3 or TRBV12-4 and TRBJ2-3, with 7 bases fitting TRBD1. This CDR3 is built from 15 residues. After removal of 5 bases from V and 3 bases from J, the junction contained 8 bases not matched to a gene. In DNA form, the CDR3 reads TGTGCCAGCAGTCCGGACAGGCTTCAGACAGATACGCAGTATTTT. As protein: CASSPDRLQTDTQYF.

The gene calls are TRBV20-1 and TRBJ1-6; 9 bases fit TRBD1. The junction had 4 bases not matched to a gene; V was cut back by 2 bases and J by 8 bases. Germline V gives CDR1 DFQATT, CDR2 SNEGSKA (reference sequence). The CDR3 sequence is 14 residues long. CDR3 loop: CSARPDRGDSPLHF. CDR3 coding DNA: TGCAGTGCTAGACCTGACAGGGGGGATTCACCCCTCCACTTT.

The chain combines TRBV20-1 with TRBJ2-7, with 8 bases identical to TRBD1. The CDR3 length is 14 residues. Germline V gene data show CDR1 as DFQATT and CDR2 as SNEGSKA (reference sequence). V gave up 6 bases and J gave up 1 base; unmatched junction bases: 8. The CDR3 is CSARTRGPSYEQYF. The DNA for the CDR3 is TGCAGTGCCAGAACCAGGGGGCCATCCTACGAGCAGTACTTC.

There are a few counts of this clonotype. The chain joins TRBV5-6 to TRBJ1-2, with TRBD1 as a possible D gene (5 bases). From germline, CDR1 is SGHDT and CDR2 YYEEEE. There are 13 residues in the CDR3. V lost 0 bases, J lost 5 bases, and 8 bases lay in between. The CDR3 DNA follows: TGTGCCAGCAGCTTGGGAGGGGATTATGGCTACACCTTC. Its protein product is CASSLGGDYGYTF.

The rearrangement joins TRBV6-5 to TRBJ2-7, with 11 bases matching TRBD2. There are 15 residues in the CDR3. Germline trimming cut 6 bases from V and 2 bases from J; bases unmatched to any gene: 6. Germline values: CDR1 MNHEY, CDR2 SVGAGI. CDR3 loop: CASRPGLAAAYEQYF. For the CDR3, the DNA is TGTGCCAGCAGACCGGGACTAGCGGCCGCCTACGAGCAGTACTTC.

This clonotype came up a few times. The V and J genes are TRBV20-1 and TRBJ2-7, with a weak D call TRBD1 (5 bases). Between the trimmed V and J ends, which lost 3 bases and 1 base, there was a span of 13 bases. Germline assignment: CDR1 DFQATT and CDR2 SNEGSKA (reference sequence). The CDR3 has 14 residues. The CDR3 sequence is CSARGPGLSYEQYF. CDR3 DNA: TGCAGTGCTAGGGGTCCAGGGCTATCCTACGAGCAGTACTTC.

The chain employs TRBV12-3 or TRBV12-4 and TRBJ1-2; D call uncertain. V was shortened by 6 bases and J by 12 bases, with 11 bases between the two germline ends. The CDR3 contains 10 residues. As DNA, the CDR3 is TGTGCCAGCAGACTCGCCCGGGACACCTTC. Encoded protein: CASRLARDTF.

This clonotype was seen a single time. The chain carries TRBV9 and TRBJ1-5; 8 nucleotides match TRBD1. The CDR3 contains 15 residues. J lost 4 bases, V lost 2 bases, and 5 bases had no gene match. Germline V gene data show CDR1 as SGDLS and CDR2 as YYNGEE. The CDR3 nucleotides read TGTGCCAGCAGCGTCGGACAGGGAAATAATCAGCCCCAGCATTTT. Translating it yields CASSVGQGNNQPQHF.

The chain uses TRBV9 and TRBJ2-3, with D maybe TRBD2 (7 bases). The ends were cut back, 1 base at V and 2 bases at J, with 23 bases in the middle. Germline CDR1 and CDR2: SGDLS and YYNGEE. This CDR3 has 19 amino acids. CDR3 residues: CASSVSLRGQSGVTDTQYF. The CDR3 nucleotides are TGTGCCAGCAGCGTATCCTTAAGAGGACAGAGCGGGGTCACAGATACGCAGTATTTT.

The chain carries TRBV5-1 and TRBJ2-5; 12 nucleotides match TRBD2. Germline CDR1 and CDR2: SGHRS and YFSETQ. The CDR3 covers 16 residues. After removal of 2 bases from V and 1 base from J, the junction contained 3 bases not matched to a gene. The DNA for the CDR3 is TGCGCCAGCAGCTTTACTAGCGGGGGGACCCAAGAGACCCAGTACTTC. Protein sequence: CASSFTSGGTQETQYF.

The genes are TRBV29-1 and TRBJ1-1; TRBD1 agrees at 9 bases. Germline V gene data show CDR1 as SQVTM and CDR2 as ANQGSEA. The CDR3 length is 13 residues. Trimming removed 7 bases from V and 0 bases from J; junction bases left unmatched: 3. CDR3 residues: CSGTGDVNTEAFF. CDR3 bases: TGCAGCGGGACAGGGGACGTGAACACTGAAGCTTTCTTT.